The clone carrying this TCR beta chain showed up just once. There are 16 residues in the CDR3. V gave up 4 bases and J gave up 7 bases; unmatched junction bases: 10. Germline-derived CDR1 and CDR2 are SGDLS and YYNGEE. Everyone who took part was roughly 18 to 89 years old, and they came from 24 US areas. Clinical history reported by participants formed the basis on which cohorts were assigned. This specimen belongs to a study of blood T cell repertoires in COVID-19. Study context: PBMCs, B-cell-depleted T cells, or T cells provided the cDNA or gDNA that made up the material.

Some clones are missing from TCRdb's copy, which holds only in-frame ones; the method was immunoSEQ multiplex PCR. The repertoire has 150,000 to 200,000 clones, over 70% of them found once; the top ten carry about 11%. The sequence was collected from a man between 50 and 59 years old who had recovered from COVID-19. The specimen sequenced was PBMCs or T cells enriched from blood (not recorded which). The chain has TRBV9 and TRBJ1-4; 10 bases are shared with TRBD1. In DNA, the CDR3 is TGTGCCAGCAGCTCACGACAGGGGGCGCTTGGTGAAAAACTGTTTTTT. It codes for CASSSRQGALGEKLFF.